Shown below are 18 T cell receptor beta chains from a single sample sequenced in a study of PD-L1 blockade in urothelial cancer. Time point here: pretreatment peripheral blood. Some clones are missing from TCRdb's copy, which holds only in-frame ones; the method was immunoSEQ multiplex PCR. The sample lists approximately 19,000 clones; 70% to 90% were seen once. Sample: PBMCs, taken around atezolizumab (anti-PD-L1) treatment. These receptor sequences come from a man between 65 and 80 years old with urothelial cancer.

The CDR3, as DNA: TGTGCCAGCAGTTACCCCCCGGACAGGGGCCACGAGCAGTACTTC. Translated: CASSYPPDRGHEQYF. This chain uses TRBV6-6 with TRBJ2-7, with 9 bases matching TRBD1. The germline gives CDR1 MNHNY, CDR2 SVGAGI (reference sequence). This CDR3 region has 15 residues. Trimming at V came to 2 bases and at J to 5 bases, leaving 7 bases not matched to a gene.

V usage is TRBV15 and J usage is TRBJ1-1, with a tentative D call TRBD1 (6 bases). This CDR3 region has 17 residues. V dropped 5 bases and J dropped 4 bases, with 23 bases sitting between them. Per the germline V gene, CDR1 is LNHNV and CDR2 is YYDKDF (reference sequence). CDR3 loop: CATSSSDLLEGGTEAFF. Written as DNA, the CDR3 is TGTGCCACCAGCTCATCAGACCTCTTAGAAGGGGGCACTGAAGCTTTCTTT. Full variable domain (remainder filled in from reference TRBV15 and TRBJ1-1): DAMVIQNPRYQVTQFGKPVTLSCSQTLNHNVMYWYQQKSSQAPKLLFHYYDKDFNNEADTPDNFQSRRPNTSFCFLDIRSPGLGDTAMYLCATSSSDLLEGGTEAFFGQGTRLTVV.

This chain connects TRBV21-1 to TRBJ2-7; the D call in the table, TRBD1, was not verified against the DNA. TRBV21-1 is marked as a pseudogene. There are 14 residues in the CDR3. CDR3 amino acids: CASNHRGPPYEQYF. The CDR3 DNA sequence: TGTGCCAGCAACCACAGGGGGCCCCCCTACGAGCAGTACTTC.

The count of this clone is one. The gene calls are TRBV11-2 and TRBJ2-7, with a tentative D call TRBD1 (5 bases). CDR3 size: 12 residues. The germline V and J ends were trimmed by 1 base and 9 bases, with 10 bases remaining between them. Looked up from germline, CDR1 is SGHAT and CDR2 is FQNNGV. Here the CDR3 DNA reads TGTGCCAGCAGCTTAGGGACATTCGGGCAGTACTTC. It yields the protein CASSLGTFGQYF.

The chain carries TRBV5-1 and TRBJ1-2; maybe TRBD1 (5 bases). This CDR3 comprises 14 residues. CDR1 and CDR2 from the germline V gene are SGHRS and YFSETQ. The V and J ends lost 0 bases and 2 bases respectively, with 8 bases between them. Here the CDR3 DNA reads TGCGCCAGCAGCTTGGACAGGAGAAACTATGGCTACACCTTC. It yields the protein CASSLDRRNYGYTF.

The chain joins TRBV5-1 to TRBJ2-7; 7 bases align to TRBD2. Germline CDR1 is SGHRS and CDR2 is YFSETQ. CDR3 length equals 17 residues. The ends lost 0 bases at V and 1 base at J; junction bases unmatched: 10. CDR3: CASSLDQLGGWSYEQYF. The CDR3 DNA reads as TGCGCCAGCAGCTTGGATCAACTGGGAGGGTGGTCCTACGAGCAGTACTTC.

This chain links TRBV30 with TRBJ1-4, with a weak D call TRBD1 (5 bases). Germline V gene lookup returns CDR1 GTSNPN and CDR2 SVGIG (reference sequence). CDR3 length: 12 residues. V lost 3 bases and J 8 bases, leaving 10 bases between the germline ends. DNA for the CDR3: TGTGCCTGGAGCCGACAGCTAGAAAAACTGTTTTTT. Translating gives CAWSRQLEKLFF.

CDR3 loop: CASKYGGSYGYTF. The CDR3, as DNA: TGTGCCAGCAAATACGGGGGGTCGTATGGCTACACCTTC. The chain employs TRBV6-5 and TRBJ1-2; perhaps TRBD1 as D (5 bases). The CDR3 loop spans 13 amino acids. With 7 bases removed from V and 5 bases from J, the gap between germline ends came to 14 bases. The V gene's germline CDR1 is MNHEY and CDR2 SVGAGI.

The chain couples TRBV4-1 to TRBJ2-1; the match to TRBD1 covers 9 bases. Germline V CDR1 and CDR2: MGHRA, YSYEKL. The length of the CDR3 is 18 residues. V lost 0 bases and J lost 4; bases outside the gene matches: 10. CDR3: CASSQDYRDRDDYNEQFF. CDR3 coding DNA: TGCGCCAGCAGCCAAGATTATAGGGACAGGGATGATTACAATGAGCAGTTCTTC.

The CDR3 DNA reads TGTGCCAGCAGTGAACGGGGTGAGAACTATGGCTACACCTTC. Its translation is CASSERGENYGYTF. The V call is TRBV6-1, the J call TRBJ1-2; no clear D. Germline V CDR1 and CDR2: MNHNS, SASEGT. This CDR3 has 14 residues. The V end was cut by 2 bases, the J end by 2 bases, with 9 bases between.

This chain uses TRBV6-1 with TRBJ2-1; 11 nucleotides align to TRBD2. V gave up 6 bases and J gave up 9 bases; unmatched junction bases: 10. Looked up from germline, CDR1 is MNHNS and CDR2 is SASEGT. This CDR3 is built from 15 residues. CDR3 loop: CASRETSGAPREQFF. CDR3 coding DNA: TGTGCCAGCAGGGAGACTAGCGGGGCGCCCCGTGAGCAGTTCTTC.

This clone appeared a single time. This chain uses TRBV12-5 with TRBJ2-1; 15 bases fit TRBD2. The CDR3 length is 21 residues. CDR1 is LGHNT, CDR2 FRNRAP, per germline. After removal of 1 base from V and 3 bases from J, the junction contained 13 bases not matched to a gene. The CDR3, as DNA: TGTGCTAGTGGTTTGGCTCCTTTGGGACTAGCGGGGGGTAAACTCTACAATGAGCAGTTCTTC. This codes for CASGLAPLGLAGGKLYNEQFF.

The CDR3 protein is CATSWYRAYNEQFF. CDR3 DNA sequence: TGTGCCACCAGCTGGTACAGGGCTTACAATGAGCAGTTCTTC. The V gene is TRBV15, the J gene TRBJ2-1; D might be TRBD1 (6 bases). The CDR3 has 14 amino acids. Between the trimmed V and J ends, which lost 5 bases and 4 bases, there was a span of 12 bases. Germline V gene sequence: CDR1 LNHNV, CDR2 YYDKDF (reference sequence).

This chain uses TRBV15 with TRBJ1-6, with D uncertain. V lost 1 base and J lost 7, with 8 bases in between. The CDR3 runs 14 residues. Looked up from germline, CDR1 is LNHNV and CDR2 is YYDKDF (reference sequence). The CDR3 bases are TGTGCCACCAGCAGAGTCGGTGCGAATTCACCCCTCCACTTT. Its translation: CATSRVGANSPLHF.

The chain's CDR3 is CASSAAWGLTGNTIYF. CDR3 bases: TGTGCCAGCAGTGCAGCTTGGGGGCTTACTGGAAACACCATATATTTT. V and J are TRBV6-1 and TRBJ1-3; tentative D call: TRBD1 (6 bases). This CDR3 comprises 16 residues. Germline CDR1 reads MNHNS; CDR2 reads SASEGT. The V end lost 4 bases, the J end lost 2 bases, and 15 bases lay between the germline ends.

V is TRBV7-9 and J is TRBJ2-1; no reliable D call. With 0 bases removed from V and 6 bases from J, the gap between germline ends came to 9 bases. Germline V CDR1 and CDR2: SEHNR, FQNEAQ (reference sequence). The CDR3 is 14 amino acids. CDR3 loop: CASSLASQVNEQFF. In DNA form, the CDR3 reads TGTGCCAGCAGCTTAGCGAGTCAAGTCAATGAGCAGTTCTTC.

The CDR3: CASQSFGRGNTGELFF. The DNA of the CDR3 is TGTGCCAGTCAATCGTTCGGGAGGGGCAACACCGGGGAGCTGTTTTTT. J is TRBJ2-2 and V is TRBV19, with TRBD2 matching 8 bases. The CDR3 has 16 amino acids. V lost 8 bases, J lost 2 bases, and 10 bases stayed unmatched. Per germline, CDR1 LNHDA and CDR2 SQIVND (reference sequence).

The chain carries TRBV6-5 and TRBJ2-7; TRBD1 matches at 10 bases. V lost 6 bases and J lost 0; bases outside the gene matches: 5. Germline CDR1 and CDR2: MNHEY and SVGAGI. This CDR3 has 15 residues. CDR3 region: CASRGGQGPSYEQYF. The CDR3 DNA sequence: TGTGCCAGCAGGGGGGGACAGGGGCCCTCCTACGAGCAGTACTTC.